A selection of T cell receptor beta chains follows, all from one sample in a study of blood T cell repertoires in COVID-19. This table comes from immunoSEQ multiplex PCR, and its TCRdb copy is limited to in-frame clones, with some not included. The sample includes about 110,000 clones, 89% of them seen just once. The sample taken for sequencing was peripheral blood. All receptors derive from a man aged 35-49 years with active or convalescent COVID-19. The CDR3 runs from the conserved cysteine through the conserved F or W. The order of the fields is D gene, V gene, clone size, J gene, CDR3 protein, CDR3 DNA. The D gene is left open where the match is weak. The size entry is marked missing in some rows and otherwise reads once, few, many or a size class.

>.|TRBV10-1|.|TRBJ2-1
CASSEIAGSSYNEQFF
TGCGCCAGCAGTGAGATCGCGGGGAGCTCCTACAATGAGCAGTTCTTC
>TRBD1|TRBV6-5|.|TRBJ1-1
CASSYGQGNTEAFF
TGTGCCAGCAGTTATGGACAGGGGAACACTGAAGCTTTCTTT
>.|TRBV3-1/TRBV3-2|.|TRBJ2-7
CASSQEMAGCYEQYF
TGTGCCAGCAGCCAAGAAATGGCAGGGTGTTACGAGCAGTACTTC
>.|TRBV2|.|TRBJ2-7
CASSRDSQSYEQYF
TGTGCCAGCAGCAGGGACTCACAATCCTACGAGCAGTACTTC
>.|TRBV6-2/TRBV6-3|few|TRBJ2-7
CASSSQTSTPYEQYF
TGTGCCAGCAGTTCTCAGACTTCCACCCCCTACGAGCAGTACTTC
>.|TRBV4-3|.|TRBJ2-1
CASSQDSIYNEQFF
TGCGCCAGCAGCCAAGATTCAATTTACAATGAGCAGTTCTTC
>TRBD2|TRBV7-2|.|TRBJ2-7
CASSPLAGGSYEQYF
TGTGCCAGCAGCCCACTAGCGGGAGGAAGTTACGAGCAGTACTTC
>TRBD1|TRBV5-4|few|TRBJ1-4
CASRQGPEINEKLFF
TGTGCCAGCAGACAGGGGCCCGAGATTAATGAAAAACTGTTTTTT
>.|TRBV10-3|.|TRBJ1-5
CAISDQGGSNQPQHF
TGTGCCATCAGTGACCAGGGAGGTAGCAATCAGCCCCAGCATTTT
>TRBD1|TRBV3-1/TRBV3-2|.|TRBJ1-1
CASSQGQDRGPAFF
TGTGCCAGCAGCCAAGGACAGGACAGGGGGCCGGCTTTCTTT
>.|TRBV5-1|.|TRBJ1-1
CASIPTGNTEAFF
TGCGCCAGCATCCCGACTGGGAACACTGAAGCTTTCTTT
>TRBD1|TRBV6-6|.|TRBJ1-2
CASSRQQGNYGYTF
TGTGCCAGCAGTCGTCAACAGGGGAACTATGGCTACACCTTC
>.|TRBV5-4|.|TRBJ2-2
CASSLWGLGELFF
TGTGCCAGCAGCTTGTGGGGGCTCGGGGAGCTGTTTTTT